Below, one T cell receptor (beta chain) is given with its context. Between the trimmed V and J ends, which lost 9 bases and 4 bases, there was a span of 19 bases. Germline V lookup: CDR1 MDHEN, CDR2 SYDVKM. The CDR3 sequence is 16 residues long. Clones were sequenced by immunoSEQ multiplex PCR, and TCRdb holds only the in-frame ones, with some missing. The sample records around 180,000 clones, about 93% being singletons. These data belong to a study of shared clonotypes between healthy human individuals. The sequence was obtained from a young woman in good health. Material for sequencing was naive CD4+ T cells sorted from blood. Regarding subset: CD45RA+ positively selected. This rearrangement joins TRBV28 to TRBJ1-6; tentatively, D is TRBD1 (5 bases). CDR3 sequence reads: CASKRGGREYNSPLHF. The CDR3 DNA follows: TGTGCCAGTAAACGCGGGGGGAGGGAATATAATTCACCCCTCCACTTT.